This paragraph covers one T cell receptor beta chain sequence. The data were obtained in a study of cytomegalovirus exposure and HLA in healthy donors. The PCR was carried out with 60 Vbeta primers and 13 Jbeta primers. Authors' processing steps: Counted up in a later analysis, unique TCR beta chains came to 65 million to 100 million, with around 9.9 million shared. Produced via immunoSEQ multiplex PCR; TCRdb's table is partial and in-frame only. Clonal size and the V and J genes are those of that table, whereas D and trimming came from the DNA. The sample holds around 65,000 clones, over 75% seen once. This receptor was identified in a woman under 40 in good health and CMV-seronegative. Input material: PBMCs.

The CDR3 sequence is CASSSRTDLNTEAFF. Written as DNA, the CDR3 is TGTGCCAGCTCATCTCGGACAGATTTGAACACTGAAGCTTTCTTT. This rearrangement joins TRBV18 to TRBJ1-1, with D maybe TRBD1 (6 bases). The CDR3 spans 15 residues. Trimming left V 5 bases short and J 0 bases short, with 13 bases between. Germline lookup yields CDR1 KGHSH and CDR2 LQKENI.